The 9 T cell receptor beta chains below come from one sample, sequenced in a study of T cell responses to AZD1222 COVID-19 vaccine. Measured with immunoSEQ multiplex PCR; TCRdb has only the in-frame clones, and not every one. This table has about 45,000 clones, over 75% appearing once. The starting material was peripheral blood, obtained 28 days after the second dose of the MenACWY control vaccine. The receptors here all came from an adult who received the MenACWY meningococcal vaccine as a control.

This chain uses TRBV7-6 with TRBJ2-3, with 12 bases fitting TRBD2. V gave up 5 bases and J gave up 1 base; unmatched junction bases: 10. Germline CDR1 SGHVS, CDR2 FNYEAQ. The length of the CDR3 is 18 residues. The CDR3 DNA reads TGTGCCAGCAGCCCAGGACTAGCGGGGCTCCGTGGCACAGATACGCAGTATTTT. It translates to CASSPGLAGLRGTDTQYF.

The V call is TRBV19, the J call TRBJ1-2, with 7 bases matching TRBD1. CDR1 is LNHDA and CDR2 is SQIVND in the germline V gene (reference sequence). The CDR3 covers 15 residues. The V segment lost 3 bases and the J segment 4 bases; nucleotides outside the gene matches: 8. This CDR3 is CASSIPTGSGYGYTF. The CDR3 DNA reads TGTGCCAGTAGTATTCCGACAGGGTCGGGCTATGGCTACACCTTC.

V and J are TRBV11-2 and TRBJ2-5; D may be TRBD2 (6 bases). Germline-derived CDR1 and CDR2 are SGHAT and FQNNGV. This CDR3 is 16 amino acids long. V was shortened by 2 bases and J by 2 bases, with 15 bases between the two germline ends. The CDR3 spells CASSLNPGRGQETQYF. As DNA, the CDR3 is TGTGCCAGCAGCTTAAATCCGGGCCGGGGGCAAGAGACCCAGTACTTC.

V gene TRBV27 combines with J gene TRBJ2-7; D is perhaps TRBD1 or TRBD2 (5 bases each). V was trimmed by 2 bases and J by 0 bases, leaving 14 bases between them. This CDR3 is built from 16 residues. Germline CDR1 is MNHEY and CDR2 is SMNVEV (reference sequence). The CDR3 region is CASSLGPGTVSYEQYF. The DNA of the CDR3 is TGTGCCAGCAGTTTAGGGCCGGGGACCGTCTCCTACGAGCAGTACTTC.

This sequence joins TRBV7-8 and TRBJ2-4, with D uncertain. This CDR3 is 13 amino acids long. Trimming cost V 1 base and J 6 bases, with 7 bases left between them. Germline CDR1 reads SGHVS; CDR2 reads FQNEAQ. The CDR3 coding sequence is TGTGCCAGCAGCTTAGAGGGCAGAAACATTCAGTACTTC. Translating it yields CASSLEGRNIQYF.

This chain joins TRBV7-2 and TRBJ1-5; TRBD1 matches at 7 bases. The germline CDR1 and CDR2 sequences are SGHTA and FQGNSA. The trim removed 1 base at V and 2 bases at J, leaving 5 bases unmatched. The CDR3 has 16 residues. CDR3 region: CASSLGDRRGNQPQHF. In nucleotides, the CDR3 is TGTGCCAGCAGCTTAGGGGACAGAAGGGGCAATCAGCCCCAGCATTTT.

This sequence joins TRBV2 and TRBJ1-4, with a tentative D call TRBD1 (6 bases). CDR1 and CDR2 (germline): SNHLY, FYNNEI. V was cut by 1 base and J by 7 bases, with 16 bases left in between. The CDR3 contains 16 residues. The CDR3 sequence: CASSEGAGAAGEKLFF. The DNA for the CDR3 is TGTGCCAGCAGTGAAGGGGCAGGGGCCGCAGGTGAAAAACTGTTTTTT.

The chain combines TRBV5-1 with TRBJ1-2; D is undetermined. Trimming shortened V by 2 bases and J by 0 bases, and 11 bases separated the two germline ends. CDR1 and CDR2 (germline): SGHRS, YFSETQ. The CDR3 sequence is 15 residues long. This CDR3 reads CASSFWGPTNYGYTF. In DNA form, the CDR3 reads TGCGCCAGCAGCTTCTGGGGTCCCACTAACTATGGCTACACCTTC.

The gene calls are TRBV7-2 and TRBJ2-1; a possible D gene is TRBD2 (5 bases). This CDR3 comprises 13 residues. Trimming removed 7 bases at V and 0 bases at J, with 7 bases between. Germline CDR1 SGHTA, CDR2 FQGNSA. CDR3 in DNA: TGTGCCAGCACCCGGGGCTCCTACAATGAGCAGTTCTTC. Amino acids: CASTRGSYNEQFF.